This passage covers 17 T cell receptor beta chains from one sample sequenced in a study of T cell repertoires in cytomegalovirus infection. Each CDR3 protein gets one entry after TCRdb re-called the reads with MiXCR. In the table there are about 360,000 distinct CDR3 sequences, 15% to 20% of which are singletons. Sequenced material: PBMCs. The receptors were sampled from a human donor in good health (CMV status not recorded). Some clones in this sample may be carry-over from other donors' samples.

This chain connects TRBV12-5 to TRBJ2-1, with D possibly matching TRBD2 (5 bases). CDR1 is LGHNT and CDR2 is FRNRAP in the germline V gene. V lost 3 bases and J 10 bases, leaving 10 bases between the germline ends. This CDR3 spans 12 amino acids. CDR3 sequence reads: CASGFPGSEQFF. CDR3 bases: TGTGCTAGTGGTTTTCCGGGGTCCGAGCAGTTCTTC. Filled out from reference TRBV12-5 and TRBJ2-1, the complete variable domain reads DARVTQTPRHKVTEMGQEVTMRCQPILGHNTVFWYRQTMMQGLELLAYFRNRAPLDDSGMPKDRFSAEMPDATLATLKIQPSEPRDSAVYFCASGFPGSEQFFGPGTRLTVL.

The chain has TRBV27 and TRBJ2-5; D is possibly TRBD1 or TRBD2 (5 bases each). The CDR3 sequence is 12 residues long. The V gene lost 1 base and the J gene lost 7 bases, with 7 bases spanning the gap. CDR1 MNHEY and CDR2 SMNVEV come from the germline V gene (reference sequence). The CDR3 loop reads CASSLFGGTQYF. The CDR3 DNA reads TGTGCCAGCAGTTTATTTGGGGGGACCCAGTACTTC.

This clonotype was seen a few times. The rearrangement joins TRBV4-1 to TRBJ2-1, with 9 nucleotides matching TRBD1. V lost 2 bases and J lost 6; bases outside the gene matches: 14. CDR1 MGHRA and CDR2 YSYEKL come from the germline V gene. The CDR3 totals 18 residues. As DNA, the CDR3 is TGCGCCAGCAGCCAAAGCGCAAGGACAGGGGAAATTGGCAATGAGCAGTTCTTC. Protein product: CASSQSARTGEIGNEQFF.

The V and J genes are TRBV7-9 and TRBJ2-7, with D possibly being TRBD2 (5 bases). V was pared by 2 bases and J by 0 bases, with 8 bases between. Looked up from germline, CDR1 is SEHNR and CDR2 is FQNEAQ (reference sequence). The CDR3 is 14 residues long. The CDR3 region has the DNA TGTGCCAGCAGCTTATATCGGGGCTCCTACGAGCAGTACTTC. Its protein is CASSLYRGSYEQYF.

This rearrangement joins TRBV28 to TRBJ1-1; D call uncertain. The CDR3 contains 11 residues. CDR1 is MDHEN, CDR2 SYDVKM, per germline. The V end lost 6 bases, the J end lost 9 bases, and 11 bases lay between the germline ends. The CDR3 nucleotides read TGTGCCAGCAGGGACTTTTCCCAAGCTTTCTTT. It yields the protein CASRDFSQAFF.

This clonotype appeared many times. V usage is TRBV7-9 and J usage is TRBJ2-7; D gene uncertain. CDR1 is SEHNR and CDR2 is FQNEAQ in the germline V gene (reference sequence). The CDR3 has 15 amino acids. V dropped 4 bases and J dropped 2 bases, with 15 bases sitting between them. This CDR3 is CASSSERHRTYEQYF. The CDR3 region has the DNA TGTGCCAGCAGCTCAGAGAGACACCGTACCTACGAGCAGTACTTC.

This clonotype was seen more than once but under ten times. This rearrangement joins TRBV5-8 to TRBJ2-1; D unclear. Germline loops: CDR1 SGHTS, CDR2 YDEGEE. The CDR3 is made up of 14 amino acids. Trimming pared 2 bases from V and 9 bases from J, leaving 15 bases between. CDR3 DNA sequence: TGTGCCAGCAGCTTTATTGGCTCCTCGGGTGAGCAGTTCTTC. It yields the protein CASSFIGSSGEQFF.

J is TRBJ1-2 and V is TRBV7-2; D unresolved. Germline assignment: CDR1 SGHTA and CDR2 FQGNSA. The CDR3 is 14 amino acids. Trimming removed 7 bases from V and 4 bases from J, with 16 bases in between. The CDR3 loop reads CASTPDSSLYGYTF. DNA for the CDR3: TGTGCCAGCACCCCCGACTCCTCCCTCTATGGCTACACCTTC. Complete variable domain (other parts from reference TRBV7-2 and TRBJ1-2): GAGVSQSPSNKVTEKGKDVELRCDPISGHTALYWYRQSLGQGLEFLIYFQGNSAPDKSGLPSDRFSAERTGGSVSTLTIQRTQQEDSAVYLCASTPDSSLYGYTFGSGTRLTVV.

The rearrangement links TRBV20-1 to TRBJ1-1, with TRBD1 matching 8 bases. The J segment lost 6 bases and the V segment lost 7 bases, leaving 10 bases of the junction unmatched. Germline V lookup: CDR1 DFQATT, CDR2 SNEGSKA (reference sequence). The length of the CDR3 is 13 residues. The CDR3 protein is CSDTPGGAAEAFF. The CDR3 nucleotides are TGCAGTGACACCCCAGGGGGCGCGGCTGAAGCTTTCTTT.

In its sample, this clonotype was seen a few times. The rearrangement links TRBV24-1 to TRBJ1-5; 8 positions match TRBD1. Germline values: CDR1 KGHDR, CDR2 SFDVKD. The CDR3 has 17 amino acids. Trimming at V came to 9 bases and at J to 7 bases, leaving 19 bases not matched to a gene. The CDR3 bases are TGTGCCACCTGGTGGATTACCGGGACAGGAGTAAAACAGCCCCAGCATTTT. Amino acid sequence: CATWWITGTGVKQPQHF.

The J gene is TRBJ2-7, the V gene TRBV10-3; a weak D match, TRBD2 (5 bases). Looked up from germline, CDR1 is ENHRY and CDR2 is SYGVKD. The germline V and J ends were trimmed by 11 bases and 4 bases, with 21 bases remaining between them. The CDR3 is 14 amino acids. As DNA, the CDR3 is TGTGCCGCCAGGCGGGTCGGGTACGATTACGAGCAGTACTTC. This codes for CAARRVGYDYEQYF.

This clonotype showed up just a few times. This chain connects TRBV5-1 to TRBJ1-1, with D unresolved. The CDR3 extends over 14 amino acids. Germline CDR1 reads SGHRS; CDR2 reads YFSETQ. V lost 0 bases to trimming and J lost 4 bases, with 10 bases between them. In DNA, the CDR3 is TGCGCCAGCAGCTTGGTCCGAACGGGCACTGAAGCTTTCTTT. It translates to CASSLVRTGTEAFF. The full variable domain, with the rest looked up from reference TRBV5-1 and TRBJ1-1, is KAGVTQTPRYLIKTRGQQVTLSCSPISGHRSVSWYQQTPGQGLQFLFEYFSETQRNKGNFPGRFSGRQFSNSRSEMNVSTLELGDSALYLCASSLVRTGTEAFFGQGTRLTVV.

J is TRBJ1-5 and V is TRBV7-6; tentative D call: TRBD1 (6 bases). With 1 base removed from V and 1 base from J, the gap between germline ends came to 17 bases. Germline CDR1 reads SGHVS; CDR2 reads FNYEAQ. The CDR3 sequence is 18 residues long. CDR3 loop: CASSLGEGGGLSNQPQHF. In nucleotides, the CDR3 is TGTGCCAGCAGCTTAGGAGAGGGGGGGGGTCTAAGCAATCAGCCCCAGCATTTT.

This clonotype was seen only a few times. This chain links TRBV19 with TRBJ2-1, with 12 positions matching TRBD2. Looked up from germline, CDR1 is LNHDA and CDR2 is SQIVND (reference sequence). The CDR3 has 14 amino acids. V shed 8 bases and J 10 bases; nucleotides not matched to a gene: 9. The CDR3 loop is CASRLAGANKEQFF. The CDR3, as DNA: TGTGCCAGTCGACTAGCGGGGGCCAATAAAGAGCAGTTCTTC.

The chain employs TRBV12-3 or TRBV12-4 and TRBJ1-5; no clear D. The CDR3 is made up of 14 amino acids. Trimming took 6 bases from V and 1 from J, leaving 10 bases between them. CDR3 loop: CASSPVWSNQPQHF. The DNA of the CDR3 is TGTGCCAGCAGCCCCGTCTGGAGCAATCAGCCCCAGCATTTT.

This clonotype was counted a few times. V gene TRBV19 combines with J gene TRBJ2-2; 10 bases are shared with TRBD2. The CDR3 sequence is 17 residues long. V lost 10 bases to trimming and J lost 0 bases; unmatched junction nucleotides: 11. Looked up from germline, CDR1 is LNHDA and CDR2 is SQIVND (reference sequence). The CDR3 nucleotides are TGTGCCACTCCAAAAAGGACTAGCGGAGCGAACACCGGGGAGCTGTTTTTT. Encoded protein: CATPKRTSGANTGELFF.

This clonotype was counted many times. This chain joins TRBV12-3 or TRBV12-4 and TRBJ2-1, with TRBD2 identical over 8 bases. The CDR3 totals 19 residues. V was clipped by 4 bases and J by 7 bases; unmatched bases: 21. CDR3 residues: CASSSYTPRAGAGMNEQFF. DNA for the CDR3: TGTGCCAGCAGTTCGTACACGCCTCGAGCGGGAGCTGGTATGAATGAGCAGTTCTTC.